The 15 T cell receptor beta chains below come from one sample, sequenced in a study of control samples from healthy donors and cancer patients. Method: immunoSEQ multiplex PCR; TCRdb's copy keeps in-frame clones and lacks some. The sample yields 110,000 to 150,000 clones, roughly 90% seen once. The source material was blood. These receptor sequences come from a man aged 30 to 45 in good health.

The CDR3 protein is CASSLSSSGEGGYTF. The CDR3 DNA follows: TGTGCCAGCAGCTTAAGCTCATCAGGGGAGGGTGGCTACACCTTC. The chain is built from TRBV7-2 and TRBJ1-2, with D maybe TRBD1 (6 bases). Germline CDR1 SGHTA, CDR2 FQGNSA. V was pared by 2 bases and J by 7 bases, with 17 bases between. This CDR3 contains 15 residues.

The rearrangement uses TRBV19 and TRBJ2-7, with TRBD1 identical over 8 bases. Germline assignment: CDR1 LNHDA and CDR2 SQIVND (reference sequence). The CDR3 totals 14 residues. The V and J ends lost 4 bases and 2 bases, in that order; junction bases with no gene match: 4. CDR3 residues: CASSKAGGAYEQYF. The CDR3, as DNA: TGTGCCAGTAGTAAGGCAGGGGGCGCCTACGAGCAGTACTTC.

This chain uses TRBV5-6 with TRBJ2-7; 11 bases align to TRBD1. Germline values: CDR1 SGHDT, CDR2 YYEEEE. V shed 4 bases, J shed 2 bases, and the junction held 2 bases outside the gene matches. The CDR3 covers 14 residues. The CDR3 region is CASSGQGAAYEQYF. CDR3 nucleotide sequence: TGTGCCAGCAGCGGACAGGGGGCCGCCTACGAGCAGTACTTC. The full variable domain, with the rest looked up from reference TRBV5-6 and TRBJ2-7, is DAGVTQSPTHLIKTRGQQVTLRCSPKSGHDTVSWYQQALGQGPQFIFQYYEEEERQRGNFPDRFSGHQFPNYSSELNVNALLLGDSALYLCASSGQGAAYEQYFGPGTRLTVT.

The chain employs TRBV30 and TRBJ2-4; D may correspond to TRBD1 or TRBD2 (6 bases each). The CDR3 loop spans 14 amino acids. The V gene's germline CDR1 is GTSNPN and CDR2 SVGIG (reference sequence). The V end was cut by 2 bases, the J end by 3 bases, with 11 bases between. The CDR3 protein is CAWSTGAGKNIQYF. CDR3 DNA sequence: TGTGCCTGGAGTACGGGGGCTGGCAAAAACATTCAGTACTTC.

The gene calls are TRBV5-6 and TRBJ2-7; TRBD1 agrees at 9 bases. Trimming removed 5 bases from V and 3 bases from J; junction bases left unmatched: 3. The CDR3 is made up of 13 amino acids. Germline V gene sequence: CDR1 SGHDT, CDR2 YYEEEE. The CDR3 nucleotides read TGTGCCAGCAGGGGACAGGGCGTCTACGAGCAGTACTTC. Encoded protein: CASRGQGVYEQYF.

The chain's CDR3 is CASSYVGAGGPNEQYF. DNA for the CDR3: TGTGCCAGCAGTTACGTCGGGGCAGGGGGACCCAACGAGCAGTACTTC. The chain couples TRBV6-2 or TRBV6-3 to TRBJ2-7; 7 bases align to TRBD1. CDR1 and CDR2 (germline): MNHEY, SVGEGT. The CDR3 loop spans 16 amino acids. After removal of 2 bases from V and 5 bases from J, the junction contained 12 bases not matched to a gene.

The CDR3 DNA reads TGCGCCAGCAGCCAAGCATCGACCCAGGACAGTTTCTACATTCAGTACTTC. Protein product: CASSQASTQDSFYIQYF. This chain uses TRBV4-3 with TRBJ2-4; D may be TRBD1 (6 bases). The V gene lost 1 base and the J gene lost 8 bases, with 21 bases spanning the gap. This CDR3 is 17 amino acids long. Germline assignment: CDR1 LGHNA and CDR2 YSLEER.

The rearrangement links TRBV2 to TRBJ1-4; D unresolved. Trimming shortened V by 3 bases and J by 6 bases, and 14 bases separated the two germline ends. The CDR3 covers 15 residues. Germline CDR1 reads SNHLY; CDR2 reads FYNNEI. The chain's CDR3 is CASSEVGVRDEKLFF. In nucleotides, the CDR3 is TGTGCCAGCAGTGAGGTCGGAGTCCGGGATGAAAAACTGTTTTTT.

The V and J genes are TRBV6-2 or TRBV6-3 and TRBJ2-7, with TRBD2 identical over 7 bases. The CDR3 is 16 amino acids. V lost 3 bases and J lost 0; bases outside the gene matches: 8. Germline assignment: CDR1 MNHEY and CDR2 SVGEGT. The CDR3 region is CASSYPSGLISYEQYF. For the CDR3, the DNA is TGTGCCAGCAGTTATCCTAGCGGCCTTATCTCCTACGAGCAGTACTTC.

The chain joins TRBV13 to TRBJ1-6; 8 positions agree with TRBD1. Germline assignment: CDR1 PRHDT and CDR2 FYEKMQ (reference sequence). After removal of 0 bases from V and 9 bases from J, the junction contained 1 base not matched to a gene. The CDR3 runs to 14 residues. The CDR3 sequence is CASSLGDRASPLHF. The CDR3 DNA reads TGTGCCAGCAGCTTAGGGGACAGGGCTTCACCCCTCCACTTT.

This clone appeared once. The DNA of the CDR3 is TGTGCCAGCAGCCCCAACGGGGGACCTGAAGAGACCCAGTACTTC. It specifies CASSPNGGPEETQYF. The V gene is TRBV9, the J gene TRBJ2-5, with a weak D call TRBD2 (6 bases). Germline V gives CDR1 SGDLS, CDR2 YYNGEE. CDR3 length: 15 amino acids. The V gene lost 4 bases and the J gene lost 3 bases, with 16 bases spanning the gap.

The chain employs TRBV7-9 and TRBJ1-1; D might be TRBD1 (5 bases). The CDR3 has 15 residues. Trimming pared 1 base from V and 10 bases from J, leaving 19 bases between. Germline CDR1 is SEHNR and CDR2 is FQNEAQ (reference sequence). The CDR3 DNA reads TGTGCCAGCAGCTTAGAGCGCAGGGCAGCCGAGGGAGCTTTCTTT. Encoded protein: CASSLERRAAEGAFF.

As DNA, the CDR3 is TGCAGTGCTAGTCCGGGACTAGCGGGAGCCGGAGATACGCAGTATTTT. This codes for CSASPGLAGAGDTQYF. This chain uses TRBV20-1 with TRBJ2-3; 14 bases are a match to TRBD2. The CDR3 is 16 residues long. CDR1 and CDR2 from the germline V gene are DFQATT and SNEGSKA (reference sequence). Germline trimming cut 3 bases from V and 5 bases from J; bases unmatched to any gene: 7.

J is TRBJ2-3 and V is TRBV27, with D hard to call. V was shortened by 6 bases and J by 0 bases, with 13 bases between the two germline ends. The germline gives CDR1 MNHEY, CDR2 SMNVEV (reference sequence). This CDR3 region has 15 residues. Here the CDR3 DNA reads TGTGCCAGCAGGCCTACAGTCCCTAGCACAGATACGCAGTATTTT. This translates into CASRPTVPSTDTQYF.

The chain carries TRBV11-3 and TRBJ1-4; possibly TRBD1 for D (6 bases). Germline CDR1 reads SGHNT; CDR2 reads YENEEA. CDR3 length equals 16 residues. The V end lost 0 bases, the J end lost 4 bases, and 12 bases lay between the germline ends. DNA for the CDR3: TGTGCCAGCAGCTTAGACCGGACAGTTGTTAATGAAAAACTGTTTTTT. Its protein product is CASSLDRTVVNEKLFF.